Presented here are 15 T cell receptor beta chains from one specimen sequenced in a study of T-cell memory formation after mild COVID-19. TCRdb fed the 5' RACE reads into MiXCR, producing one record per CDR3 protein. The sample yields approximately 300,000 distinct CDR3 sequences, 15% to 20% seen once. What was sequenced was PBMCs or a T cell subset sorted from them (not recorded which). The receptors derive from a man between 18 and 35 years old who had mild COVID-19 (a few samples of this study predate the infection). Cell type and time point are not known.

The J gene is TRBJ1-1, the V gene TRBV10-3; no clear D gene. V lost 5 bases and J 1 base, leaving 8 bases between the germline ends. This CDR3 has 13 amino acids. Germline V gene lookup returns CDR1 ENHRY and CDR2 SYGVKD. The CDR3 nucleotides are TGTGCCATCAGTTCCGTAGCGAACACTGAAGCTTTCTTT. It yields the protein CAISSVANTEAFF.

The chain carries TRBV5-1 and TRBJ1-1; perhaps TRBD1 as D (5 bases). With 3 bases removed from V and 4 bases from J, the gap between germline ends came to 10 bases. This CDR3 has 13 amino acids. Looked up from germline, CDR1 is SGHRS and CDR2 is YFSETQ. CDR3 sequence reads: CASSSERGTEAFF. Here the CDR3 DNA reads TGCGCCAGCAGCTCGGAGAGGGGCACTGAAGCTTTCTTT.

This clonotype was detected a few times. This chain joins TRBV5-1 and TRBJ2-7; D perhaps matches TRBD1 (5 bases). With 3 bases removed from V and 2 bases from J, the gap between germline ends came to 9 bases. The germline V gene has CDR1 SGHRS and CDR2 YFSETQ. The CDR3 runs 13 residues. DNA of the CDR3: TGCGCCAGCAGCTCCCGACAGACCTACGAGCAGTACGTC. Protein: CASSSRQTYEQYV.

J is TRBJ1-2 and V is TRBV11-2, with 7 bases that match TRBD1. The J segment lost 1 base and the V segment lost 7 bases, leaving 3 bases of the junction unmatched. The CDR3 is 13 amino acids. Germline lookup yields CDR1 SGHAT and CDR2 FQNNGV. CDR3 sequence: CASKTGDNYGYTF. In nucleotides, the CDR3 is TGTGCCAGCAAAACAGGGGATAACTATGGCTACACCTTC.

The chain recombines TRBV29-1 with TRBJ2-7, with D perhaps matching TRBD1 (6 bases). Per germline, CDR1 SQVTM and CDR2 ANQGSEA. Trimming left V 4 bases short and J 3 bases short, with 10 bases between. The length of the CDR3 is 12 residues. The CDR3 sequence: CSVGGRGYEQYF. CDR3 nucleotides: TGCAGCGTTGGCGGCAGGGGCTACGAGCAGTACTTC.

This chain joins TRBV10-1 and TRBJ1-5; D is unclear. The CDR3 extends over 11 amino acids. Germline V gene lookup returns CDR1 WNHNN and CDR2 SYGVQD (reference sequence). Trimming removed 5 bases at V and 6 bases at J, with 5 bases between. The CDR3 coding sequence is TGCGCCAGCAGTACGGCTCAGCCCCAGCATTTT. Translating gives CASSTAQPQHF.

The chain recombines TRBV24-1 with TRBJ2-1; D uncertain. The CDR3 has 16 residues. Germline V gene sequence: CDR1 KGHDR, CDR2 SFDVKD. V was pared by 12 bases and J by 4 bases, with 24 bases between. DNA for the CDR3: TGTGCCGCCATCCCCCTTTGGCCGCAACCTTACAATGAGCAGTTCTTC. Encoded protein: CAAIPLWPQPYNEQFF.

J is TRBJ2-5 and V is TRBV7-2; 9 nucleotides match TRBD2. Germline V CDR1 and CDR2: SGHTA, FQGNSA. CDR3 length equals 16 residues. With 10 bases clipped from V and 5 bases from J, the junction kept 17 bases outside the gene matches. CDR3 nucleotides: TGTGCCACTTCGATGGGGCGGGGGGGAGATGTGGAGACCCAGTACTTC. It encodes CATSMGRGGDVETQYF.

Regarding this clonotype: The conserved closing phenylalanine or tryptophan is absent in this CDR3, likely reflecting a read error. V and J are TRBV9 and TRBJ2-5; TRBD2 aligns across 10 bases. After removal of 4 bases from V and 4 bases from J, the junction contained 4 bases not matched to a gene. Germline assignment: CDR1 SGDLS and CDR2 YYNGEE. The CDR3 covers 14 residues. CDR3 region: CASSLRLAGETQYS. The CDR3, as DNA: TGTGCCAGCAGCCTCAGACTAGCGGGAGAGACCCAGTACTCC.

This clonotype was seen a few times. The gene calls are TRBV18 and TRBJ2-1, with TRBD1 as a possible D gene (6 bases). Germline V gives CDR1 KGHSH, CDR2 LQKENI. V lost 1 base to trimming and J lost 5 bases, with 12 bases between them. The CDR3 is 15 residues long. CDR3 sequence: CASSPLGQRDNEQFF. The CDR3 DNA reads TGTGCCAGCTCACCACTCGGACAGCGAGACAATGAGCAGTTCTTC.

The rearrangement links TRBV6-2 or TRBV6-3 to TRBJ2-5; no firm D call. V was pared by 0 bases and J by 4 bases, with 12 bases between. Germline V lookup: CDR1 MNHEY, CDR2 SVGEGT. This CDR3 is built from 15 residues. The CDR3 coding sequence is TGTGCCAGCAGTTACTCGAATGCCCCCAGAGAGACCCAGTACTTC. Its translation is CASSYSNAPRETQYF.

The chain employs TRBV6-2 or TRBV6-3 and TRBJ2-1; D is unclear. This CDR3 has 11 residues. Per germline, CDR1 MNHEY and CDR2 SVGEGT. Between the trimmed V and J ends, which lost 6 bases and 5 bases, there was a span of 5 bases. CDR3 loop: CASRPDNEQFF. As DNA, the CDR3 is TGTGCCAGCAGACCAGACAATGAGCAGTTCTTC.

The table lists this clonotype with many counts. The chain employs TRBV15 and TRBJ1-3; TRBD1 matches at 7 bases. CDR3 length equals 13 residues. Per the germline V gene, CDR1 is LNHNV and CDR2 is YYDKDF (reference sequence). Losses at the gene ends were 8 bases for V and 2 bases for J; bases not matched to a gene: 3. The CDR3 spells CATGQGAGNTIYF. CDR3 DNA: TGTGCCACCGGGCAGGGGGCTGGAAACACCATATATTTT.

The J gene is TRBJ1-5, the V gene TRBV25-1; no clear D gene. CDR1 is MGHDK, CDR2 SYGVNS, per germline. V lost 2 bases to trimming and J lost 7 bases, with 12 bases between them. The CDR3 has 14 amino acids. DNA for the CDR3: TGTGCCAGCAGTGAACGGCAGGAGTGGCAGCCCCAGCATTTT. This sequence encodes CASSERQEWQPQHF.

V is TRBV6-2 or TRBV6-3 and J is TRBJ2-7; D is ambiguous. The CDR3 spans 16 residues. V gave up 2 bases and J gave up 2 bases, with 16 bases separating them. Germline assignment: CDR1 MNHEY and CDR2 SVGEGT. The CDR3 DNA is TGTGCCAGCAGTTACAGTCGGACCGCAACGGCCTACGAGCAGTACGTC. It codes for CASSYSRTATAYEQYV.